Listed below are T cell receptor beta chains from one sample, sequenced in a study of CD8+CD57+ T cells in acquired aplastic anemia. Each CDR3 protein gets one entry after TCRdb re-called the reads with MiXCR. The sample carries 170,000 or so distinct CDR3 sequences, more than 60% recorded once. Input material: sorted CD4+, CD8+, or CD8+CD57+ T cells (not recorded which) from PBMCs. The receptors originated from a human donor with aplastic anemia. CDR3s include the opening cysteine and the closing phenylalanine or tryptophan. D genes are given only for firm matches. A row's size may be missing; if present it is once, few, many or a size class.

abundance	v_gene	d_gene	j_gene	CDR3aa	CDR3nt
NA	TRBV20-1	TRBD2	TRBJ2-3	CSASIAGHDTQYF	TGCAGCGCTAGTATAGCGGGACATGATACGCAGTATTTT
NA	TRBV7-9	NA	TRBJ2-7	CASSLGSTLGEQYF	TGTGCCAGCAGCTTGGGATCTACGCTGGGCGAGCAGTACTTC
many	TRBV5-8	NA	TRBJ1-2	CASSYLGKGYTF	TGTGCCAGCAGCTATCTGGGAAAAGGCTACACCTTC
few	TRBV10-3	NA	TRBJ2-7	CAISAPSAGSPYEQYF	TGTGCCATCAGTGCCCCTAGCGCAGGTTCTCCCTACGAGCAGTACTTC
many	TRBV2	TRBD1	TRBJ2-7	CASSEALWGTGDTYEQYF	TGTGCCAGCAGTGAAGCGCTATGGGGGACAGGGGATACCTACGAGCAGTACTTC
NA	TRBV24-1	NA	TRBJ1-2	CATREGANYGYTF	TGTGCCACCAGAGAGGGGGCTAACTATGGCTACACCTTC
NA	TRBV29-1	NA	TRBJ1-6	CSVGQGLDSPLHF	TGCAGCGTTGGCCAGGGGCTGGATTCACCCCTCCACTTT
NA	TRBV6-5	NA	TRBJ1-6	CASGETPLHF	TGTGCCAGCGGAGAGACACCCCTCCACTTT
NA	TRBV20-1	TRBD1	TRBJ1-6	CSASDGQGNSPLHF	TGCAGTGCTAGTGACGGACAGGGAAATTCACCCCTCCACTTT
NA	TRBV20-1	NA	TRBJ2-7	CSAQGDRSREQYF	TGCAGTGCCCAAGGAGACAGGTCCCGCGAGCAGTACTTC
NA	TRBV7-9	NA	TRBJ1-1	CASSAQWGNTEAFF	TGTGCCAGCAGCGCCCAATGGGGGAACACTGAAGCTTTCTTT
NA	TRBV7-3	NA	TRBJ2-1	CASSLGVVGEQFF	TGTGCCAGCAGCTTAGGCGTTGTCGGAGAGCAGTTCTTC
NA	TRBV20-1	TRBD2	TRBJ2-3	CSVQELAGAAGTDTQYF	TGCAGCGTTCAAGAGCTAGCGGGAGCCGCGGGGACAGATACGCAGTATTTT
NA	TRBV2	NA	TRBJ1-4	CAGSEGQGYEKLFF	TGTGCCGGCAGTGAGGGGCAGGGATATGAAAAACTGTTTTTT
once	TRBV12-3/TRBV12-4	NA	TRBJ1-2	CATLGRRGGYTF	TGTGCCACCCTGGGGAGGCGGGGAGGCTACACCTTC
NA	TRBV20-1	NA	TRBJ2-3	CSASRTSQFTDTQYF	TGCAGTGCCAGTAGGACTTCCCAATTCACAGATACGCAGTATTTT
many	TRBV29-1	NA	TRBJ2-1	CSVESGEQFF	TGCAGCGTTGAATCGGGGGAGCAGTTCTTC
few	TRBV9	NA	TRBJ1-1	CASSAGPGGTEAFF	TGTGCCAGCAGCGCCGGACCCGGGGGCACTGAAGCTTTCTTT